The source of this TCR beta chain is a study of PD-L1 blockade in urothelial cancer (dated by TCRdb to 2017 to 2019). General notes on the study: All patients started therapy around 2014 and received atezolizumab 1,200 mg intravenously every 3 weeks. About nine tenths of the roughly 30 patients were males with bladder-origin urothelial cancer, and about 65% of the 29 reported a prior smoking history. Patients had an ECOG performance status of 0 or 1 and had received between 0 and 3 prior chemotherapy regimens. Blood samples were analyzed at two time points: 3 weeks after treatment start (second dose) and 6 weeks after treatment start. A median of roughly 140,000 T cells and 80,000 to 100,000 unique TCRs was obtained from blood samples, and a median clonality of 0.080 was observed. The study was an exploratory multi-omic analysis of somatic, immune and clinical correlates of response to PD-L1 blockade with atezolizumab in urothelial cancer. Pretreatment tumor samples and matched peripheral blood, collected serially before and after atezolizumab treatment, underwent TCR sequencing. Progression-free survival longer than 6 months counted as durable clinical benefit, and TCR features were additionally tested against both progression-free and overall survival. In the same patients, pretreatment tumors underwent whole exome sequencing and RNA sequencing in addition to TCR sequencing. Durable clinical benefit was achieved by nine patients but not by the remaining 20. Around 30 patients had pretreatment blood TCR-seq, some 24 had at least one posttreatment blood collection, and some 24 had tumor TCR-seq.

Reading the germline V gene (reference sequence) gives CDR1 PRHDT and CDR2 FYEKMQ. Trimming takes 3 bases from V and 0 bases from J, and the germline ends sit 9 bases apart. The CDR3, from cysteine to phenylalanine, totals 15 residues. Here the CDR3 DNA is all that survives: 45 bases in frame from base 1. The intended sense of this specimen's time point label: pretreatment peripheral blood. A total of about 31 patients with locally advanced or metastatic urothelial carcinoma, treated at Memorial Sloan Kettering on a trial protocol, made up the cohort. Peripheral blood mononuclear cells were collected from each patient pretreatment and during treatment, giving between 1 and 8 total time points per patient. The Qiagen DNeasy Blood extraction kit was used to purify genomic DNA from total PBMCs and tumor samples. PBMCs were collected pretreatment and during treatment and were isolated and stored as previously described.

For this clone: The antigen it recognizes is unknown. Base-call qualities are not available, and no considerably larger clone is one nucleotide away.

Synthetic TCR analog templates were spiked into each PCR so that absolute template abundance could be estimated from read counts. The immunoSEQ assay used bias-controlled V and J gene primers to amplify TCRbeta CDR3 regions from genomic DNA. Sequencing of rearranged TCRbeta segments was performed at approximately 20X coverage. The authors processed their data as follows. Clustering was used to correct sequencing errors, and CDR3s were annotated against IMGT to assign V, D and J genes. Downstream analyses used only productive TCRbeta rearrangements and left out out-of-frame or stop-codon sequences. To compute clonality, Shannon entropy was normalized by the log of the number of unique productive sequences and then subtracted from one. Clones differing between time points or between blood and tumor were identified using Fisher's exact test with Benjamini-Hochberg correction, with an adjusted p below 0.01 applied as the threshold. TCRdb re-hosts the immuneACCESS table, in-frame sequences only. Its copies lack some clones; in the studies checked, an unresolved V gene accounts for under half of them, and the cause for the rest is not known. The V and J calls and clone size are taken from that table; D and trimming were inferred from the DNA. This sample comprises 56,000 or so clones, over 75% of them detected only once. The top ten clonotypes cover 15% to 18% of the sample.

Results the study describes overall, beyond this receptor: Among patients with durable benefit, tumor-associated TCR clones showed greater expansion in peripheral blood 3 weeks after treatment started (n ≈ 21, p = 0.022). Because of the small sample size (n ≈ 27) and the many exploratory analyses performed, the results are intended to be regarded as hypothesis-generating. A pretreatment peripheral blood TCR clonality below the median was linked to improved progression-free and overall survival.

The sequenced sample was PBMCs, obtained around atezolizumab (anti-PD-L1) treatment. The receptor comes from a man between 65 and 85 years old with urothelial cancer. The chain is made from TRBV13 and TRBJ1-3; the D region possibly corresponds to TRBD1 (6 bases align). The CDR3 protein sequence reads: CASSFGQISGNTIYF. DNA sequence: TGTGCCAGCAGCTTCGGACAGATCTCTGGAAACACCATATATTTT. When the CDR3 is completed using the reference TRBV13 and TRBJ1-3 genes on either side, the full variable domain is AAGVIQSPRHLIKEKRETATLKCYPIPRHDTVYWYQQGPGQDPQFLISFYEKMQSDKGSIPDRFSAQQFSDYHSELNMSSLELGDSALYFCASSFGQISGNTIYFGEGSWLTVV.